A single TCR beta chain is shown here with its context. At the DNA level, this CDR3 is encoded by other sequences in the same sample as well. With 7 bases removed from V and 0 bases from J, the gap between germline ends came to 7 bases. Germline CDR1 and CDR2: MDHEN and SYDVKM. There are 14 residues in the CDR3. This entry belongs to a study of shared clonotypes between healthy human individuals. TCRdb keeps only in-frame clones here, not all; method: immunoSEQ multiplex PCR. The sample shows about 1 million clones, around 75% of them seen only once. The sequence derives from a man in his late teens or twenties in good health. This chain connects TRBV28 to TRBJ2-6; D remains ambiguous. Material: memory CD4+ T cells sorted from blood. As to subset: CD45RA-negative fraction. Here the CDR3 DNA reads TGTGCCAGCACTAGGGACTCTGGGGCCAACGTCCTGACTTTC. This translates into CASTRDSGANVLTF.